Sequencing of this T cell receptor (beta chain) was carried out in a study of beta chain features in type 1 diabetes. Expressed TCRB transcripts were sequenced because the entire RNA isolate underwent reverse transcription. Profiled with immunoSEQ multiplex PCR; TCRdb holds only in-frame clones, not every one. In the table there are over 150,000 clones, about a tenth of which are singletons. Points on this clone: Its target is unknown.

Germline values: CDR1 LNHNV, CDR2 YYDKDF (reference sequence). The CDR3 extends over 15 amino acids. The V end was cut by 5 bases, the J end by 4 bases, with 17 bases between. Whole-study results and caveats: Patients with type 1 diabetes carried fewer insertions and had more deletions at their VDJ junctions. Researchers could not determine here whether HLA type influences TCRB rearrangement. In all four CD4+ subsets, TCRB CDR3 length was significantly, moderately reduced in type 1 diabetes. The naive, central memory and Treg TCRB repertoires looked more alike in patients than they did in healthy donors.

Sequenced sample: central memory CD4+ T cells from blood. The TCR sequence derives from a man aged 25 to 45 with type 1 diabetes. J is TRBJ2-5 and V is TRBV15; maybe TRBD1 (6 bases). In nucleotides, the CDR3 is TGTGCCACCAGCTCCTCCGGGACAAAACGAGAGACCCAGTACTTC. It yields the protein CATSSSGTKRETQYF. The variable domain in full, completed from reference TRBV15 and TRBJ2-5, reads DAMVIQNPRYQVTQFGKPVTLSCSQTLNHNVMYWYQQKSSQAPKLLFHYYDKDFNNEADTPDNFQSRRPNTSFCFLDIRSPGLGDTAMYLCATSSSGTKRETQYFGPGTRLLVL.